These T cell receptor beta chains were read from a single sample in a study of beta chain features in type 1 diabetes. Only in-frame clones appear in the TCRdb table, and some are missing; sequencing was by immunoSEQ multiplex PCR. Here the sample spans under 150,000 clones, 9% being singletons. Sequencing was done on a sample of central memory CD4+ T cells from blood. The receptor source for this set is a man aged 25-45 years with type 1 diabetes. Both conserved end residues are part of each CDR3. Each record gives: V gene, D gene, J gene, clone size, CDR3 DNA, CDR3 protein. D genes are given only for firm matches. Clone size is not always given. Where it is, it says once, few, many or a class for expanded clones.

V gene: TRBV5-1
D gene: NA
J gene: TRBJ1-1
clone size: NA
CDR3 DNA: TGCGCCAGCAGCGTCGGGGGGCTCTTGAACACTGAAGCTTTCTTT
CDR3 protein: CASSVGGLLNTEAFF

V gene: TRBV7-2
D gene: NA
J gene: TRBJ2-5
clone size: few
CDR3 DNA: TGTGCCAGCAGCTTAGGAAGCGTGACCCAGTACTTC
CDR3 protein: CASSLGSVTQYF

V gene: TRBV7-6
D gene: TRBD2
J gene: TRBJ2-1
clone size: NA
CDR3 DNA: TGTGCCAGCAGCTCCCGGGGGGGAGGGAATGAGCAGTTCTTC
CDR3 protein: CASSSRGGGNEQFF

V gene: TRBV18
D gene: NA
J gene: TRBJ1-1
clone size: few
CDR3 DNA: TGTGCCAGCCGAATGAGGGTGAACACTGAAGCTTTCTTT
CDR3 protein: CASRMRVNTEAFF

V gene: TRBV2
D gene: TRBD1
J gene: TRBJ1-1
clone size: few
CDR3 DNA: TGTGCCAGCAGCAGGACAGGGGATGAAGCTTTCTTT
CDR3 protein: CASSRTGDEAFF

V gene: TRBV14
D gene: TRBD1
J gene: TRBJ1-2
clone size: NA
CDR3 DNA: TGTGCCAGCAGCCAAGATCAGGTGACAGGGGGCGGCTACACCTTC
CDR3 protein: CASSQDQVTGGGYTF

V gene: TRBV7-2
D gene: TRBD1
J gene: TRBJ1-4
clone size: few
CDR3 DNA: TGTGCCAGCAGCTTAGACCCGGACAGGACACTGTTTTTT
CDR3 protein: CASSLDPDRTLFF

V gene: TRBV6-6
D gene: TRBD1
J gene: TRBJ2-7
clone size: NA
CDR3 DNA: TGTGCCAGCAGTTACTCGGGGACAGGAGATCCCTACGAGCAGTACTTC
CDR3 protein: CASSYSGTGDPYEQYF

V gene: TRBV30
D gene: TRBD1
J gene: TRBJ1-2
clone size: NA
CDR3 DNA: TGTGCCTGGATGAGGGACAGGGCCGCGAGCCGAGGCTACACCTTC
CDR3 protein: CAWMRDRAASRGYTF

V gene: TRBV7-3
D gene: NA
J gene: TRBJ1-1
clone size: NA
CDR3 DNA: TGTGCCAGCACCTCGGACATGGCGGTAGCTTTCTTT
CDR3 protein: CASTSDMAVAFF

V gene: TRBV7-9
D gene: NA
J gene: TRBJ1-5
clone size: NA
CDR3 DNA: TGTGCCAGCAGCTTAGACTTCGATCAGCCCCAGCATTTT
CDR3 protein: CASSLDFDQPQHF

V gene: TRBV7-9
D gene: TRBD2
J gene: TRBJ2-2
clone size: many
CDR3 DNA: TGTGCCAGCAGCTTCCTAGCGGTAAACACCGGGGAGCTGTTTTTT
CDR3 protein: CASSFLAVNTGELFF

V gene: TRBV27
D gene: NA
J gene: TRBJ2-1
clone size: few
CDR3 DNA: TGTGCCACCTCAACTGGTTACAATGAGCAGTTCTTC
CDR3 protein: CATSTGYNEQFF

V gene: TRBV9
D gene: NA
J gene: TRBJ2-5
clone size: few
CDR3 DNA: TGTGCCAGCAGCGTAGATCCAGGGGAAGAAGAGACCCAGTACTTC
CDR3 protein: CASSVDPGEEETQYF